These 20 T cell receptor beta chains were sequenced from one sample in a study of blood T cells in healthy people across ages. PCR was performed a second time for about 7 to 12 cycles using a sample-barcoded 5' primer and a J-beta primer mix. TCRdb passed the 5' RACE reads through MiXCR, listing each CDR3 protein once. Of under 850,000 distinct CDR3 sequences listed, 36% are singletons. The sequenced material came from blood. These receptors were collected from a man younger than 35 in good health.

The CDR3 DNA reads TGCAGTGCTTTGACTAGCGGGGGGGCTAGAGATACGCAGTATTTT. Translation: CSALTSGGARDTQYF. This chain uses TRBV20-1 with TRBJ2-3; 14 nucleotides align to TRBD2. The germline V gene has CDR1 DFQATT and CDR2 SNEGSKA (reference sequence). The CDR3 sequence is 15 residues long. V shed 5 bases and J 5 bases; nucleotides not matched to a gene: 6.

The gene calls are TRBV20-1 and TRBJ2-1, with TRBD1 matching over 7 bases. This CDR3 is built from 13 residues. J lost 13 bases, V lost 6 bases, and 15 bases had no gene match. Germline V gives CDR1 DFQATT, CDR2 SNEGSKA (reference sequence). In nucleotides, the CDR3 is TGCAGTGCACTCCAGGGGGAAGGAGAGACCCAGTTCTTC. Protein sequence: CSALQGEGETQFF.

V gene TRBV20-1 combines with J gene TRBJ2-5; D uncertain. The length of the CDR3 is 12 residues. Germline values: CDR1 DFQATT, CDR2 SNEGSKA (reference sequence). V lost 0 bases, J lost 11 bases, and 13 bases lay in between. The CDR3 sequence: CSARDGTNEQYF. CDR3 in DNA: TGCAGTGCTAGAGACGGAACCAATGAGCAGTACTTC.

This clonotype appeared a few times. Here the CDR3 reads CASSLTGQGYAQPQHF. CDR3 sequence (DNA): TGCGCCAGCAGCTTAACGGGACAGGGGTACGCACAGCCCCAGCATTTT. V is TRBV5-1 and J is TRBJ1-5; 10 positions agree with TRBD1. The germline V gene has CDR1 SGHRS and CDR2 YFSETQ. The trim removed 2 bases at V and 7 bases at J, leaving 9 bases unmatched. This CDR3 region has 16 residues.

As concerns this clonotype: This sequence may be a read error, since a much larger clone differs from it by one base. CDR3 nucleotides: TGTGCCAGCAGCTTATACCATGAGCAGTTCTTC. This codes for CASSLYHEQFF. The genes are TRBV7-2 and TRBJ2-1; D is ambiguous. CDR1 is SGHTA, CDR2 FQGNSA, per germline. The CDR3 spans 11 residues. Trimming removed 2 bases at V and 8 bases at J, with 4 bases between. Drawing the rest from reference TRBV7-2 and TRBJ2-1, the complete variable domain is GAGVSQSPSNKVTEKGKDVELRCDPISGHTALYWYRQSLGQGLEFLIYFQGNSAPDKSGLPSDRFSAERTGGSVSTLTIQRTQQEDSAVYLCASSLYHEQFFGPGTRLTVL.

As to this clonotype: Because the CDR3's place on the DNA is in doubt, the DNA is left out and the CDR3 is given as listed by TCRdb. CDR3 residues: CSATWWGYGCTF. The chain recombines TRBV20-1 with TRBJ1-2; the D segment call TRBD1 is taken from the table without a DNA check. The CDR3 is 12 residues long, counting both termini. Germline assignment: CDR1 DFQATT and CDR2 SNEGSKA (reference sequence).

About this clonotype itself: Relative to the germline gene, one junction end is altered; a read error may explain this. The chain uses TRBV12-3 or TRBV12-4 and TRBJ2-5, with TRBD1 matching over 10 bases. The CDR3 is 16 residues long. The CDR3 sequence: CTSSLRRDRGGNEQYF. The DNA for the CDR3 is TGTACCAGCAGCCTTCGCCGGGACAGGGGAGGGAATGAGCAGTACTTC.

The genes are TRBV6-2 or TRBV6-3 and TRBJ2-5; D is unresolved. CDR1 is MNHEY, CDR2 SVGEGT, per germline. The CDR3 length is 13 residues. The V gene lost 6 bases and the J gene lost 1 base, with 9 bases spanning the gap. As DNA, the CDR3 is TGTGCCAGCAGCTTTGACTTCCAAGAGACCCAGTACTTC. Residues: CASSFDFQETQYF.

This clonotype was picked up many times. The rearrangement links TRBV29-1 to TRBJ2-7, with a weak D call TRBD1 (6 bases). V shed 6 bases and J shed 2 bases, with 20 bases lying between them. Per the germline V gene, CDR1 is SQVTM and CDR2 is ANQGSEA. The CDR3 runs 15 residues. CDR3 bases: TGCAGCGTCCAACGGGCAGGGGAGTCCACCTACGAGCAGTACTTC. Translated: CSVQRAGESTYEQYF.

The chain joins TRBV7-9 to TRBJ1-2; D gene unclear. Germline CDR1 reads SEHNR; CDR2 reads FQNEAQ (reference sequence). The CDR3 has 14 residues. V dropped 6 bases and J dropped 4 bases, with 15 bases sitting between them. CDR3 protein: CASRTPEGGYGYTF. CDR3 coding DNA: TGTGCCAGCAGAACTCCGGAGGGTGGCTATGGCTACACCTTC.

As for this clonotype: One base away lies a much larger clone, so this may be a sequencing read error. The gene calls are TRBV21-1 and TRBJ2-7. TRBV21-1 is assigned pseudogene status. The CDR3 sequence is 14 residues long. CDR3 in DNA: TGTGCCAGCAGCAAAGCACACACGCCCTACGAGCAGTACTTC. Its protein is CASSKAHTPYEQYF.

This clonotype was found a few times. The V and J genes are TRBV20-1 and TRBJ2-5; 7 positions agree with TRBD2. V shed 3 bases, J shed 3 bases, and the junction held 4 bases outside the gene matches. The CDR3 is 13 amino acids. From germline, CDR1 is DFQATT and CDR2 SNEGSKA (reference sequence). The CDR3 loop reads CSARPLAEETQYF. In DNA form, the CDR3 reads TGCAGTGCTAGGCCCCTAGCGGAAGAGACCCAGTACTTC.

The CDR3 spells CASKGRTYSNQPQHF. The CDR3, as DNA: TGTGCCAGCAAGGGACGGACATATAGCAATCAGCCCCAGCATTTT. The chain couples TRBV2 to TRBJ1-5; perhaps TRBD1 as D (5 bases). Trimming shortened V by 7 bases and J by 0 bases, and 13 bases separated the two germline ends. CDR1 and CDR2 from the germline V gene are SNHLY and FYNNEI. The CDR3 contains 15 residues.

This clonotype was observed at least ten times. V is TRBV6-5 and J is TRBJ1-6; 7 bases line up with TRBD1. The V and J ends lost 5 bases and 7 bases, in that order; junction bases with no gene match: 11. CDR3 length equals 16 residues. Per germline, CDR1 MNHEY and CDR2 SVGAGI. The CDR3 bases are TGTGCCAGCAGTCCCGCCTCCGGGACAGTAAATTCACCCCTCCACTTT. Translating it yields CASSPASGTVNSPLHF.

This clonotype was found a few times. The chain employs TRBV4-2 and TRBJ2-7, with D unresolved. The V gene's germline CDR1 is LGHNA and CDR2 YNFKEQ. V lost 2 bases, J lost 4 bases, and 9 bases lay in between. The CDR3 totals 13 residues. In DNA form, the CDR3 reads TGTGCCAGCAGCCAACGCGAACGATACGAGCAGTACTTC. It yields the protein CASSQRERYEQYF.

This chain connects TRBV10-3 to TRBJ1-4, with D uncertain. Trimming cost V 2 bases and J 8 bases, with 9 bases left between them. The CDR3 covers 13 residues. The germline gives CDR1 ENHRY, CDR2 SYGVKD. CDR3 sequence (DNA): TGTGCCATCAGTGAGGGGGATGGGGAAAAACTGTTTTTT. Its protein product is CAISEGDGEKLFF.

This clonotype has at least ten counts. This sequence joins TRBV9 and TRBJ2-5; D call uncertain. Germline values: CDR1 SGDLS, CDR2 YYNGEE. This CDR3 is built from 13 residues. V lost 1 base to trimming and J lost 5 bases, with 9 bases between them. As DNA, the CDR3 is TGTGCCAGCAGCGTACACAGTCAGGAGACCCAGTACTTC. This encodes CASSVHSQETQYF. The full variable domain, in which reference TRBV9 and TRBJ2-5 provide the parts outside the CDR3, is DSGVTQTPKHLITATGQRVTLRCSPRSGDLSVYWYQQSLDQGLQFLIQYYNGEERAKGNILERFSAQQFPDLHSELNLSSLELGDSALYFCASSVHSQETQYFGPGTRLLVL.

This clonotype turned up a few times. This rearrangement joins TRBV4-3 to TRBJ1-2; D is perhaps TRBD1 (6 bases). Trimming left V 3 bases short and J 4 bases short, with 15 bases between. The length of the CDR3 is 15 residues. The germline gives CDR1 LGHNA, CDR2 YSLEER. The CDR3 is CASSQMGQSIYGYTF. In DNA form, the CDR3 reads TGCGCCAGCAGCCAGATGGGACAAAGCATCTATGGCTACACCTTC.

This clonotype was seen at least ten times. The V and J genes are TRBV29-1 and TRBJ2-3; no clear D. The CDR3 loop spans 13 amino acids. Germline V gene sequence: CDR1 SQVTM, CDR2 ANQGSEA. Trimming pared 6 bases from V and 5 bases from J, leaving 15 bases between. The CDR3 nucleotides read TGCAGCGTCCAGGACGAGTGGGGAGATACGCAGTATTTT. Translating gives CSVQDEWGDTQYF.

This clonotype showed up just a few times. The chain employs TRBV4-3 and TRBJ2-1; 7 bases line up with TRBD2. The CDR3 totals 17 residues. After removal of 0 bases from V and 1 base from J, the junction contained 6 bases not matched to a gene. Germline CDR1 is LGHNA and CDR2 is YSLEER. This CDR3 is CASSQDTTGGSYNEQFF. The CDR3 nucleotides are TGCGCCAGCAGCCAAGATACAACGGGGGGATCCTACAATGAGCAGTTCTTC.